This TCR beta chain was captured by sequencing in a study of T-cell memory formation after mild COVID-19. Findings and caveats of the study: Shrinking CD4+ clones were chiefly CM and EM; CD8+ ones were chiefly EMRA.

Germline V CDR1 and CDR2: SGHRS, YFSETQ. V shed 7 bases, J shed 1 base, and the junction held 7 bases outside the gene matches. The CDR3 length is 14 residues. Each CDR3 protein is one row after TCRdb ran MiXCR on the 5' RACE reads. Here the sample spans 350,000 to 450,000 distinct CDR3 sequences, 20% to 25% being singletons. Comment on this clonotype: Its specificity is not known.

This clonotype was obtained from an adult woman who had mild COVID-19 (a few samples of this study predate the infection). Cell type and time point are not known. The rearrangement joins TRBV5-1 to TRBJ2-5; TRBD1 matches at 7 bases. What was sequenced was PBMCs or a T cell subset sorted from them (not recorded which). CDR3 nucleotide sequence: TGCGCCAGCGGACCCGGGACAGTCCAAGAGACCCAGTACTTC. Translating it yields CASGPGTVQETQYF.